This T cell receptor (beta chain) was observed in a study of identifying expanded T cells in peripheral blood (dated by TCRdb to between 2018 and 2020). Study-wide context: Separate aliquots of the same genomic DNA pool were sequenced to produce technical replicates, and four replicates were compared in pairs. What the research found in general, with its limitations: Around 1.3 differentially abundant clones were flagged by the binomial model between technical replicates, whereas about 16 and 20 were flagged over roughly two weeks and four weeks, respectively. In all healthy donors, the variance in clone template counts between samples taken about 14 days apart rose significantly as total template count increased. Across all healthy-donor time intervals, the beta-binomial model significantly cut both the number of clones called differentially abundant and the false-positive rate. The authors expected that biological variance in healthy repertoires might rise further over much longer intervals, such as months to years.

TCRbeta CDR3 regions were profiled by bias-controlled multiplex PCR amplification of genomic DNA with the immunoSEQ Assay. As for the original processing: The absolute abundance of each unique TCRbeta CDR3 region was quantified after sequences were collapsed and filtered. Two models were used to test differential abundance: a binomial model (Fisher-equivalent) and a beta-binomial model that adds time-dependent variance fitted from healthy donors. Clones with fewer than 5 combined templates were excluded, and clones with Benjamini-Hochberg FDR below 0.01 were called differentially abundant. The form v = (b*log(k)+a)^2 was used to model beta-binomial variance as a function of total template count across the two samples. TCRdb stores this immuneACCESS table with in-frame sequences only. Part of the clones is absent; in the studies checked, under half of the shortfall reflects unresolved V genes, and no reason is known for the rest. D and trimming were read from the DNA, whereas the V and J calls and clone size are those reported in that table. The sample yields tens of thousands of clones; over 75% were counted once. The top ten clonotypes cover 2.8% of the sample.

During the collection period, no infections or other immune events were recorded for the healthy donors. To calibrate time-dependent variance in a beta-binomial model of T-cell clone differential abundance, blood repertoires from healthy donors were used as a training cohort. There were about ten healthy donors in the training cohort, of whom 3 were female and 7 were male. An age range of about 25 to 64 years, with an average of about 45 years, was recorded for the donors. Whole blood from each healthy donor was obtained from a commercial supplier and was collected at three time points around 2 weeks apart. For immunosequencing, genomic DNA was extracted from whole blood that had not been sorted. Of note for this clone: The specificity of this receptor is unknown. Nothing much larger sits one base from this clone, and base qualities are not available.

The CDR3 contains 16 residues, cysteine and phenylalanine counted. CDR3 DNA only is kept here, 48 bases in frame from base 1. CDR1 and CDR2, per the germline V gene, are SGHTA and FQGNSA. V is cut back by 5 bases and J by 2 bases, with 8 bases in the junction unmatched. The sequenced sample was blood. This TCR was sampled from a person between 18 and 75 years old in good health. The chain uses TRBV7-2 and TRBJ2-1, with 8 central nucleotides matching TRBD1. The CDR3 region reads CASSPRQGLPYNEQFF. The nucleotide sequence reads TGTGCCAGCAGCCCTAGACAGGGGCTGCCCTACAATGAGCAGTTCTTC.